This T cell receptor beta chain was obtained from a study of sequential checkpoint blockade in melanoma. Here immunoSEQ multiplex PCR was the method, and the copy in TCRdb shows in-frame clones only, minus some. The data hold roughly 20,000 clones, with 60% to 80% observed a single time. The CDR3 runs 13 residues. From germline, CDR1 is MNHNS and CDR2 SASEGT. Between the trimmed V and J ends, which lost 2 bases and 2 bases, there was a span of 7 bases. Treatment noted: randomized to nivolumab then ipilimumab (arm A) or the reverse (arm B). No patient had prior DNA-damaging chemotherapy. This clonotype was sampled from a human donor with melanoma. The chain recombines TRBV6-1 with TRBJ2-7; D uncertain. The specimen comprised CD8+ T cells sorted from blood (inferred from file names), sampled from a patient given nivolumab and ipilimumab in sequence. CDR3 nucleotides: TGTGCCAGCAGTGAACCGTCCGCCTACGAGCAGTACTTC. As protein: CASSEPSAYEQYF.